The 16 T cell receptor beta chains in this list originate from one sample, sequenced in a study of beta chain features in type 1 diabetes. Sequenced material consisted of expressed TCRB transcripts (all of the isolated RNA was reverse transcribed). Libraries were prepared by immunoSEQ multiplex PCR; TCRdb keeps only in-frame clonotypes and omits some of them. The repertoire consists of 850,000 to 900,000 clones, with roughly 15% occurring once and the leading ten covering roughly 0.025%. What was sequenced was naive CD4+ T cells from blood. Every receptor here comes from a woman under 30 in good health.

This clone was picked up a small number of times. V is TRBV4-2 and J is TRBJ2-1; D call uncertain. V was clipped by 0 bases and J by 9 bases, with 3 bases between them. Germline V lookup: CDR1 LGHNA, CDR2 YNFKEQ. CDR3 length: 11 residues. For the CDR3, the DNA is TGTGCCAGCAGCCAAGAATCTGAGCAGTTCTTC. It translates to CASSQESEQFF.

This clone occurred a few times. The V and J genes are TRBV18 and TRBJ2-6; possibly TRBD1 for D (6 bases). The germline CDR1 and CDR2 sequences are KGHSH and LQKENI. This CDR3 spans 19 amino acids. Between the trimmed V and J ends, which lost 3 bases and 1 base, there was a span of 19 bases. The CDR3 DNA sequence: TGTGCCAGCTCACCTATCCCAGGACAGAGCCCATCTGGGGCCAACGTCCTGACTTTC. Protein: CASSPIPGQSPSGANVLTF.

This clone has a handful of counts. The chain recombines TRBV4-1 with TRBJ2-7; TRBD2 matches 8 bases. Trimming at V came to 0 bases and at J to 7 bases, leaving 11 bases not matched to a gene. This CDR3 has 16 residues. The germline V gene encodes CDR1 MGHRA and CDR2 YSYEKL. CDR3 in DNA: TGCGCCAGCAGCCAAGATAGCGGGGCGGGTGGAAGAGAGCAGTACTTC. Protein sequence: CASSQDSGAGGREQYF.

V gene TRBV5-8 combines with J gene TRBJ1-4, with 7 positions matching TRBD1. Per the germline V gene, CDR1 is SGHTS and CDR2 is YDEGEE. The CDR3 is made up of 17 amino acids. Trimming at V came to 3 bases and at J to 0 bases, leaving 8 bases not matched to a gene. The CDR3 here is CASSSNNRGPTNEKLFF. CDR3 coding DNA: TGTGCCAGCAGCTCCAACAACAGGGGCCCAACTAATGAAAAACTGTTTTTT.

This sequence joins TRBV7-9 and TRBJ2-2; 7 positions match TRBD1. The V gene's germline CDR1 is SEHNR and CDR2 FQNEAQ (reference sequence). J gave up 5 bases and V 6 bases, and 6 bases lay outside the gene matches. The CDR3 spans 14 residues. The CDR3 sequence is CASSDRARTGELFF. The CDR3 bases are TGTGCCAGCAGTGACAGGGCCAGAACCGGGGAGCTGTTTTTT.

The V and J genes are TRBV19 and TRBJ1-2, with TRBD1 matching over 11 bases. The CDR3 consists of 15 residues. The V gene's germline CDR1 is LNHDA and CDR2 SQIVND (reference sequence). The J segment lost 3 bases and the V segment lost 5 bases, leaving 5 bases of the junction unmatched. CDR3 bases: TGTGCCAGTAGTGCTCCGGGACAGGGGGACTATGGCTACACCTTC. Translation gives CASSAPGQGDYGYTF.

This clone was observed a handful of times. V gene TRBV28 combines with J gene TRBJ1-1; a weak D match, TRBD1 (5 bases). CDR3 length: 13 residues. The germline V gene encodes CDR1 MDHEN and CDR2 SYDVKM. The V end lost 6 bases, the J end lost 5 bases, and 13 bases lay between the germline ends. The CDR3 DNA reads TGTGCCAGCAGACGGACCTGGGGGACTGAAGCTTTCTTT. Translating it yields CASRRTWGTEAFF.

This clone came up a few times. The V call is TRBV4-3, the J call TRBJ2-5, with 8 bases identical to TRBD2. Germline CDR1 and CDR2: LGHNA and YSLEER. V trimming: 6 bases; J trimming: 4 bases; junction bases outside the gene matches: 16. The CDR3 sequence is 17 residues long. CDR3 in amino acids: CASSHQTSGRYPETQYF. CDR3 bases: TGCGCCAGCAGTCACCAAACTAGCGGACGATATCCAGAGACCCAGTACTTC.

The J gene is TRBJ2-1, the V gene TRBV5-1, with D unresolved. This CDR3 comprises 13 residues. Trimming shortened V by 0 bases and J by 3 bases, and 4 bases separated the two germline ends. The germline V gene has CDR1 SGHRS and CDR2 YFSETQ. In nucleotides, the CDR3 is TGCGCCAGCAGCTTGGACTACTACAATGAGCAGTTCTTC. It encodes CASSLDYYNEQFF. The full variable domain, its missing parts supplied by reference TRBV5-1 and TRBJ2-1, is KAGVTQTPRYLIKTRGQQVTLSCSPISGHRSVSWYQQTPGQGLQFLFEYFSETQRNKGNFPGRFSGRQFSNSRSEMNVSTLELGDSALYLCASSLDYYNEQFFGPGTRLTVL.

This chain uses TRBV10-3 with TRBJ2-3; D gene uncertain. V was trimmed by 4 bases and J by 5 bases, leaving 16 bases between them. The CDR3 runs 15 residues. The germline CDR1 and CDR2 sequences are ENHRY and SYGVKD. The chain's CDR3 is CAISGNLGSGDTQYF. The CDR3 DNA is TGTGCCATCAGTGGGAATTTAGGTTCCGGAGATACGCAGTATTTT.

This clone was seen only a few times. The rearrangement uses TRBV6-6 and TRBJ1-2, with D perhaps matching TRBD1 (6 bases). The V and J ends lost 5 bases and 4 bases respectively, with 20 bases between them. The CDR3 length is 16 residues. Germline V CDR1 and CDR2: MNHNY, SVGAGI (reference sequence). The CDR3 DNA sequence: TGTGCCAGCAGTACTTTACAACAGGGAGCGTTCTATGGCTACACCTTC. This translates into CASSTLQQGAFYGYTF.

The CDR3 here is CASSRAGLAGATDTQYF. Here the CDR3 DNA reads TGTGCCAGCTCACGGGCGGGACTAGCGGGAGCGACAGATACGCAGTATTTT. This chain connects TRBV18 to TRBJ2-3; TRBD2 matches at 14 bases. CDR1 is KGHSH, CDR2 LQKENI, per germline. This CDR3 has 17 amino acids. The V and J ends lost 4 bases and 3 bases, in that order; junction bases with no gene match: 6.

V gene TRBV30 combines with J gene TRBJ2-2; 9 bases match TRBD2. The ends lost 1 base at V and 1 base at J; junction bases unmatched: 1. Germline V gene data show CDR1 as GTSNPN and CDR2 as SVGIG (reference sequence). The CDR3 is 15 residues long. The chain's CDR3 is CAWSALAGNTGELFF. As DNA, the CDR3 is TGTGCCTGGAGTGCACTAGCGGGGAACACCGGGGAGCTGTTTTTT.

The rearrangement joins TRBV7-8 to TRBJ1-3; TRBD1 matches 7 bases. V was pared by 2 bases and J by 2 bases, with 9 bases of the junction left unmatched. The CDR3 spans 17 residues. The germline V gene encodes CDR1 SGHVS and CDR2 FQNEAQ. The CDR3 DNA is TGTGCCAGCAGCTTACGGGACAGCCTATTTGCTGGAAACACCATATATTTT. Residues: CASSLRDSLFAGNTIYF.

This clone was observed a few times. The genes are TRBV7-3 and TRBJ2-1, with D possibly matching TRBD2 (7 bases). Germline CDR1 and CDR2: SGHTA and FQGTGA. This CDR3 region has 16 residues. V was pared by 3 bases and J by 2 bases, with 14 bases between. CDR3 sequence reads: CASSLGGGEAYNEQFF. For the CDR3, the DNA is TGTGCCAGCAGCTTGGGAGGGGGTGAAGCCTACAATGAGCAGTTCTTC. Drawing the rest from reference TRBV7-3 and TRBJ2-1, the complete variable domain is GAGVSQTPSNKVTEKGKYVELRCDPISGHTALYWYRQSLGQGPEFLIYFQGTGAADDSGLPNDRFFAVRPEGSVSTLKIQRTERGDSAVYLCASSLGGGEAYNEQFFGPGTRLTVL.

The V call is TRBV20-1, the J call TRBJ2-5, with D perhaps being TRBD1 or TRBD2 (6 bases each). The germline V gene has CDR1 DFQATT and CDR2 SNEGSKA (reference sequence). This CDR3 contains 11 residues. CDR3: CSLGGRETQYF. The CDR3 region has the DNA TGCAGCTTAGGGGGGCGTGAGACCCAGTACTTC.